This is a list of T cell receptor beta chains from one sample in a study of PD-1 blockade in classical Hodgkin lymphoma. Measured with immunoSEQ multiplex PCR; TCRdb has only the in-frame clones, and not every one. This sample yields 6,700 or so clones, of which around 73% are seen a single time; around 4% belongs to the top ten. The sequences come from CD4+ T cells from blood, collected at baseline. These receptors all stem from a human donor with classical Hodgkin lymphoma. Each CDR3 is given with its conserved first and last residue. A D gene is named only where the DNA matches it firmly. The size field is filled for only some rows; it gives once, few, many or a size class.

abundance: NA; j_gene: TRBJ1-6; len: 16; v_gene: TRBV6-6; d_gene: TRBD1; CDR3nt: TGTGCCAGCAGTCAACCGACCGGGACAGACAATTCACCCCTCCACTTT; CDR3aa: CASSQPTGTDNSPLHF
abundance: NA; j_gene: TRBJ2-2; len: 17; v_gene: TRBV27; d_gene: TRBD2; CDR3nt: TGTGCCAGCAGTTTACGGAGAGCGGGGGCCCTCACCGGGGAGCTGTTTTTT; CDR3aa: CASSLRRAGALTGELFF
abundance: NA; j_gene: TRBJ1-5; len: 15; v_gene: TRBV28; d_gene: NA; CDR3nt: TGTGCCAGCAGTTTCGGGGGGGCTGGTCGTCAGCCCCAGCATTTT; CDR3aa: CASSFGGAGRQPQHF
abundance: few; j_gene: TRBJ1-1; len: 11; v_gene: TRBV20-1; d_gene: NA; CDR3nt: TGCAGTGCTACGGGCGCGAATGAAGCTTTCTTT; CDR3aa: CSATGANEAFF
abundance: NA; j_gene: TRBJ2-1; len: 14; v_gene: TRBV11-2; d_gene: TRBD2; CDR3nt: TGTGCCAGCAGCAGGGGGACTAGTACCAATGAGCAGTTCTTC; CDR3aa: CASSRGTSTNEQFF
abundance: NA; j_gene: TRBJ2-7; len: 12; v_gene: TRBV4-2; d_gene: NA; CDR3nt: TGTGCCAGCAGCCCGACAGGCAGCGAGCAGTACTTC; CDR3aa: CASSPTGSEQYF
abundance: NA; j_gene: TRBJ2-1; len: 12; v_gene: TRBV2; d_gene: NA; CDR3nt: TGTGCCAGCAGGGGGGAGGATAATGAGCAGTTCTTC; CDR3aa: CASRGEDNEQFF
abundance: NA; j_gene: TRBJ2-7; len: 15; v_gene: TRBV28; d_gene: NA; CDR3nt: TGTGCCAGCAGTTTAGCAGGGCTGGGCCTTTACGAGCAGTACTTC; CDR3aa: CASSLAGLGLYEQYF
abundance: once; j_gene: TRBJ2-2; len: 14; v_gene: TRBV5-6; d_gene: NA; CDR3nt: TGTGCCAGCAGCAGGGGGGAGTACACCGGGGAGCTGTTTTTT; CDR3aa: CASSRGEYTGELFF
abundance: NA; j_gene: TRBJ1-2; len: 13; v_gene: TRBV28; d_gene: NA; CDR3nt: TGTGCCAGCAGGGACAGTTCTCACTATGGCTACACCTTC; CDR3aa: CASRDSSHYGYTF
abundance: NA; j_gene: TRBJ2-6; len: 17; v_gene: TRBV1; d_gene: NA; CDR3nt: TGCACCAGCAGTACTTTAGGTTTGTGCACACGGGCCAACGTCCTGACTTTC; CDR3aa: CTSSTLGLCTRANVLTF
abundance: few; j_gene: TRBJ2-7; len: 12; v_gene: TRBV4-1; d_gene: NA; CDR3nt: TGCGCCAGCAGCCAAGTCAACAGCGAGCAGTACTTC; CDR3aa: CASSQVNSEQYF
abundance: once; j_gene: TRBJ1-2; len: 16; v_gene: TRBV7-2; d_gene: TRBD1; CDR3nt: TGTGCCAGCAGCTTAGATAGAACAGGGGGCGGGTATGGCTACACCTTC; CDR3aa: CASSLDRTGGGYGYTF
abundance: NA; j_gene: TRBJ1-4; len: 12; v_gene: TRBV28; d_gene: NA; CDR3nt: TGTGCCAGCAGTCTTAAGGTGGGAGGACTGTTTTTT; CDR3aa: CASSLKVGGLFF
abundance: NA; j_gene: TRBJ2-7; len: 16; v_gene: TRBV2; d_gene: NA; CDR3nt: TGTGCCAGCAGTGATTTAGGGTTGGGATCCTCCTACGAGCAGTACTTC; CDR3aa: CASSDLGLGSSYEQYF
abundance: NA; j_gene: TRBJ2-5; len: 19; v_gene: TRBV19; d_gene: TRBD1; CDR3nt: TGTGCCAGTAGCCGAAGATTTCCGGGACAGGGCCGTTCGGGGGAGACCCAGTACTTC; CDR3aa: CASSRRFPGQGRSGETQYF
abundance: NA; j_gene: TRBJ1-6; len: 12; v_gene: TRBV4-3; d_gene: NA; CDR3nt: TGCGCCAGCAGCCAAGTAGGAGGGTCTTACCACTTT; CDR3aa: CASSQVGGSYHF
abundance: NA; j_gene: TRBJ2-3; len: 19; v_gene: TRBV5-4; d_gene: TRBD2; CDR3nt: TGTGCCAGCAGCCAAGAAATCTTCCAGCGGGGGGTAATCACAGATACGCAGTATTTT; CDR3aa: CASSQEIFQRGVITDTQYF
abundance: NA; j_gene: TRBJ2-3; len: 15; v_gene: TRBV4-2; d_gene: TRBD2; CDR3nt: TGTGCCAGCAGCCGAGTACTAGCGGACTCAGATACGCAGTATTTT; CDR3aa: CASSRVLADSDTQYF
abundance: once; j_gene: TRBJ1-1; len: 15; v_gene: TRBV10-1; d_gene: NA; CDR3nt: TGCGCCAGCAGTGAGAGTGACAGGCCGAACACTGAAGCTTTCTTT; CDR3aa: CASSESDRPNTEAFF
abundance: NA; j_gene: TRBJ1-2; len: 13; v_gene: TRBV19; d_gene: NA; CDR3nt: TGTGCCAGTAGTATAGCTAACGACTATGGCTACACCTTC; CDR3aa: CASSIANDYGYTF
abundance: NA; j_gene: TRBJ2-1; len: 14; v_gene: TRBV5-6; d_gene: NA; CDR3nt: TGTGCCAGCAGCCTGAGGACCCCCGGCGGTGAGCAGTTCTTC; CDR3aa: CASSLRTPGGEQFF
abundance: NA; j_gene: TRBJ2-5; len: 17; v_gene: TRBV7-9; d_gene: TRBD2; CDR3nt: TGTGCCAGCAGCCTCACCCAAGCAGCGGGGGGGGAAGAGACCCAGTACTTC; CDR3aa: CASSLTQAAGGEETQYF
abundance: NA; j_gene: TRBJ2-1; len: 15; v_gene: TRBV5-6; d_gene: NA; CDR3nt: TGTGCCAGCAGCTTAGCCGTCACCCTCCTCGATGAGCAGTTCTTC; CDR3aa: CASSLAVTLLDEQFF
abundance: NA; j_gene: TRBJ2-2; len: 15; v_gene: TRBV7-2; d_gene: TRBD1; CDR3nt: TGTGCCAGCAGCTTAGGGTCAAGGGGGCAACGGGAGCTGTTTTTT; CDR3aa: CASSLGSRGQRELFF
abundance: few; j_gene: TRBJ2-5; len: 14; v_gene: TRBV5-4; d_gene: TRBD1; CDR3nt: TGTGCCAGCAGCTCCGACAGGGGGGTCGGGACCCAGTACTTC; CDR3aa: CASSSDRGVGTQYF
abundance: NA; j_gene: TRBJ1-2; len: 13; v_gene: TRBV2; d_gene: TRBD1; CDR3nt: TGTGCCAGCAGCGTGGACAGGAGGGGTGGCTACACCTTC; CDR3aa: CASSVDRRGGYTF
abundance: NA; j_gene: TRBJ1-2; len: 14; v_gene: TRBV7-9; d_gene: NA; CDR3nt: TGTGCCAGCAGGGCTGGGGGGGGGCTGGATGGCTACACCTTC; CDR3aa: CASRAGGGLDGYTF
abundance: NA; j_gene: TRBJ2-1; len: 14; v_gene: TRBV6-5; d_gene: NA; CDR3nt: TGTGCCAGCAGTTACTCGGTATCCAACAATGAGCAGTTCTTC; CDR3aa: CASSYSVSNNEQFF
abundance: NA; j_gene: TRBJ1-1; len: 17; v_gene: TRBV28; d_gene: NA; CDR3nt: TGTGCCAGCAGTCTGAGCGCAGGGGCTGCAGGAAACACTGAAGCTTTCTTT; CDR3aa: CASSLSAGAAGNTEAFF
abundance: NA; j_gene: TRBJ2-1; len: 17; v_gene: TRBV9; d_gene: NA; CDR3nt: TGTGCCAGCAGCCCCCACCAAAGAAAAAGCTCCTACAATGAGCAGTTCTTC; CDR3aa: CASSPHQRKSSYNEQFF
abundance: NA; j_gene: TRBJ2-7; len: 19; v_gene: TRBV11-2; d_gene: NA; CDR3nt: TGTGCCAGCAGCTTAACCTTTGGACCAGGAGGGGAAAAAACCTACGAGCAGTACTTC; CDR3aa: CASSLTFGPGGEKTYEQYF
abundance: NA; j_gene: TRBJ2-5; len: 12; v_gene: TRBV7-9; d_gene: NA; CDR3nt: TGTGCCAGTGGGGGGGGCCACGAGACCCAGTACTTC; CDR3aa: CASGGGHETQYF
abundance: NA; j_gene: TRBJ1-1; len: 12; v_gene: TRBV5-4; d_gene: NA; CDR3nt: TGTGCCAGCAGCTTTGGGTACACTGAAGCTTTCTTT; CDR3aa: CASSFGYTEAFF
abundance: NA; j_gene: TRBJ2-2; len: 11; v_gene: TRBV7-2; d_gene: NA; CDR3nt: TGTGCCAGCAGGTCGACCGGGGAGCTGTTTTTT; CDR3aa: CASRSTGELFF
abundance: NA; j_gene: TRBJ2-7; len: 15; v_gene: TRBV2; d_gene: TRBD1; CDR3nt: TGTGCCAGCAGTGAGGCAGGGACAGATCCCTACGAGCAGTACTTC; CDR3aa: CASSEAGTDPYEQYF
abundance: NA; j_gene: TRBJ2-7; len: 14; v_gene: TRBV6-1; d_gene: NA; CDR3nt: TGTGCCAGCGGATCTGGGGCACCTTACTACGAGCAGTACTTC; CDR3aa: CASGSGAPYYEQYF
abundance: NA; j_gene: TRBJ1-1; len: 14; v_gene: TRBV5-1; d_gene: TRBD1; CDR3nt: TGCGCCAGCAGCCACAAACAGGGGAGCACTGAAGCTTTCTTT; CDR3aa: CASSHKQGSTEAFF
abundance: once; j_gene: TRBJ2-1; len: 15; v_gene: TRBV19; d_gene: TRBD2; CDR3nt: TGTGCCAGTAGCCCTAGCGGGAGCTCCTACAATGAGCAGTTCTTC; CDR3aa: CASSPSGSSYNEQFF
abundance: NA; j_gene: TRBJ1-3; len: 19; v_gene: TRBV5-6; d_gene: TRBD1; CDR3nt: TGTGCCAGCAGCTTCTGGGACAGGGAGGTTGGAGTGCCTGGAAACACCATATATTTT; CDR3aa: CASSFWDREVGVPGNTIYF
abundance: few; j_gene: TRBJ1-2; len: 13; v_gene: TRBV28; d_gene: NA; CDR3nt: TGTGCCAGCAGTTCTCCCCGGGGTTATGGCTACACCTTC; CDR3aa: CASSSPRGYGYTF
abundance: NA; j_gene: TRBJ1-5; len: 15; v_gene: TRBV15; d_gene: NA; CDR3nt: TGTGCCACCAGCAGAGATCTAGGGGGGGGCCGGCCCCAGCATTTT; CDR3aa: CATSRDLGGGRPQHF
abundance: NA; j_gene: TRBJ2-7; len: 14; v_gene: TRBV7-3; d_gene: TRBD1; CDR3nt: TGTGCCAGCAGTAAGACAGGGGGCGCCTACGAGCAGTACTTC; CDR3aa: CASSKTGGAYEQYF
abundance: NA; j_gene: TRBJ2-2; len: 17; v_gene: TRBV12-5; d_gene: TRBD2; CDR3nt: TGTGCTAGTGGCTTACTGCTAGCGGGGATTGGTACCGGGGAGCTGTTTTTT; CDR3aa: CASGLLLAGIGTGELFF
abundance: few; j_gene: TRBJ1-2; len: 14; v_gene: TRBV10-3; d_gene: TRBD1; CDR3nt: TGTGCCATCCCTCGCCGGGACAGAGCAATTGGCTACACCTTC; CDR3aa: CAIPRRDRAIGYTF
abundance: NA; j_gene: TRBJ1-4; len: 14; v_gene: TRBV4-3; d_gene: NA; CDR3nt: TGCGCCAGCAGCACTATAGGGGGTGATGAAAAACTGTTTTTT; CDR3aa: CASSTIGGDEKLFF
abundance: NA; j_gene: TRBJ1-1; len: 12; v_gene: TRBV28; d_gene: NA; CDR3nt: TGTGCCAGCAGTTTATCCACCAACTTAATATTCTTT; CDR3aa: CASSLSTNLIFF
abundance: NA; j_gene: TRBJ2-7; len: 12; v_gene: TRBV7-8; d_gene: NA; CDR3nt: TGTGCCAGCAGCCTCGTTGGGCTGATGGAGTACTTC; CDR3aa: CASSLVGLMEYF
abundance: NA; j_gene: TRBJ1-6; len: 16; v_gene: TRBV14; d_gene: NA; CDR3nt: TGTGCCAGCAGCCAAGGAGGAGGCCGGGATAATTCACCCCTCCACTTT; CDR3aa: CASSQGGGRDNSPLHF
abundance: NA; j_gene: TRBJ2-5; len: 13; v_gene: TRBV12-5; d_gene: NA; CDR3nt: TGTGCTAGTGGTTTCCACGACTCAGGGACCCAGTACTTC; CDR3aa: CASGFHDSGTQYF